This T cell receptor (beta chain) was obtained from a study of vaccination and CD4 T cells after COVID-19. General study points: In convalescent patients, 304 of 307 vaccine-specific clones were mono-reactive for SARS-CoV-2 spike.

An Oncomine TCR Beta short-read assay was used to sequence the DNA from cultured CD4+ T cells. Genomic DNA was isolated from cultured CD4+ T cells. TCRdb processed the PCR reads anew with MiXCR; each CDR3 protein has one entry. Among 25,000 to 30,000 distinct CDR3 sequences listed, about 40% were seen once. With regard to this clonotype: Its antigen is undetermined.

Time point defined: late sampling 161 to 241 days after vaccination in a few convalescent patients. The treatment is: roughly 11-day PBMC culture with coronavirus spike peptide pools or control peptides (ViraFEST assay). This clonotype was obtained from a human donor who had recovered from COVID-19. This specimen consisted of CD4+ T cells from blood, cultured in vitro, obtained about 7 months after SARS-CoV-2 vaccination.

In DNA form, the CDR3 reads TGCAGTGCTAGAGATGGGACAGGGAACACCGGGGAGCTGTTTTTT. This translates into CSARDGTGNTGELFF. The J gene is TRBJ2-2, the V gene TRBV20-1; 8 nucleotides align to TRBD1. The CDR3 runs to 15 residues. J lost 1 base, V lost 0 bases, and 1 base had no gene match. Looked up from germline, CDR1 is DFQATT and CDR2 is SNEGSKA (reference sequence).